The 31 T cell receptor beta chains below were found in one sample sequenced in a study of cytomegalovirus exposure and HLA in healthy donors. The PCR employed 60 Vbeta primers together with 13 Jbeta primers. Clones were read by immunoSEQ multiplex PCR, and TCRdb kept only the in-frame ones, dropping some. Seen here are around 120,000 clones, roughly 86% observed once, and the top ten hold under 2%. Sequencing was carried out using PBMCs. Receptors were obtained from a man aged 18 to 30 in good health and CMV-seronegative.

This clone has only a few counts. The V call is TRBV6-5, the J call TRBJ1-1, with TRBD1 as a possible D gene (6 bases). From germline, CDR1 is MNHEY and CDR2 SVGAGI. CDR3 size: 13 residues. V lost 6 bases, J lost 7 bases, and 15 bases lay in between. The CDR3 reads CASSQNDRREAFF. The CDR3 DNA reads as TGTGCCAGCAGCCAAAACGACAGGCGTGAAGCTTTCTTT.

This chain joins TRBV6-5 and TRBJ1-6; 7 bases line up with TRBD1. CDR1 and CDR2 from the germline V gene are MNHEY and SVGAGI. The CDR3 is 15 amino acids. Trimming cost V 5 bases and J 7 bases; bases outside gene matches: 8. In nucleotides, the CDR3 is TGTGCCAGCAGTCCTGACAGGGAATTAAATTCACCCCTCCACTTT. This translates into CASSPDRELNSPLHF.

The chain has TRBV19 and TRBJ2-7; D gene unclear. Looked up from germline, CDR1 is LNHDA and CDR2 is SQIVND (reference sequence). The V gene lost 0 bases and the J gene lost 6 bases, with 9 bases spanning the gap. The CDR3 consists of 13 residues. The CDR3 here is CASSIDGESEQYF. The CDR3 nucleotides are TGTGCCAGTAGTATAGACGGTGAGAGCGAGCAGTACTTC.

The rearrangement links TRBV5-4 to TRBJ1-2; the match to TRBD1 covers 7 bases. The length of the CDR3 is 13 residues. From germline, CDR1 is SGHNT and CDR2 YYREEE (reference sequence). The J segment lost 8 bases and the V segment lost 3 bases, leaving 7 bases of the junction unmatched. The CDR3 coding sequence is TGTGCCAGCAGCTCCTACAGGGGTGACGGCTACACCTTC. Its protein product is CASSSYRGDGYTF.

The chain uses TRBV7-3 and TRBJ2-2, with TRBD2 matching over 11 bases. Germline-derived CDR1 and CDR2 are SGHTA and FQGTGA. Trimming removed 6 bases from V and 5 bases from J; junction bases left unmatched: 5. The CDR3 has 15 residues. The CDR3 sequence is CASSHLAGGTGELFF. The CDR3 DNA reads as TGTGCCAGCAGTCATCTAGCGGGGGGAACCGGGGAGCTGTTTTTT.

This clone was counted a few times. The chain has TRBV6-1 and TRBJ1-6; D gene unclear. The germline V and J ends were trimmed by 9 bases and 10 bases, with 19 bases remaining between them. The CDR3 contains 14 residues. Germline-derived CDR1 and CDR2 are MNHNS and SASEGT. CDR3 in DNA: TGTGCCAGTAAAACCGGGATTAATGGATCACCCCTCCACTTT. Protein product: CASKTGINGSPLHF.

The chain couples TRBV7-3 to TRBJ1-1; D may be TRBD1 (5 bases). Trimming took off 1 base at V and 6 bases at J, with 9 bases between the two ends. In germline, CDR1 is SGHTA, CDR2 FQGTGA. The CDR3 consists of 13 residues. Written as DNA, the CDR3 is TGTGCCAGCAGCTTAATATGGGGGGCTGAAGCTTTCTTT. Residues: CASSLIWGAEAFF.

The CDR3: CASSYQNSNQPQHF. Written as DNA, the CDR3 is TGTGCCAGCAGCTATCAAAATAGCAATCAGCCCCAGCATTTT. The chain carries TRBV13 and TRBJ1-5; D is unclear. The CDR3 is 14 residues long. V was cut by 4 bases and J by 0 bases, with 7 bases left in between. The V gene's germline CDR1 is PRHDT and CDR2 FYEKMQ (reference sequence).

V gene TRBV18 combines with J gene TRBJ2-1; 9 positions match TRBD1. Germline-derived CDR1 and CDR2 are KGHSH and LQKENI. The length of the CDR3 is 16 residues. The V and J ends lost 6 bases and 4 bases, in that order; junction bases with no gene match: 10. CDR3 sequence (DNA): TGTGCCAGCTCCCTACAGGGGGCCGGAGGATACAATGAGCAGTTCTTC. As protein: CASSLQGAGGYNEQFF.

V is TRBV29-1 and J is TRBJ2-7; 7 nucleotides line up with TRBD1. Germline CDR1 and CDR2: SQVTM and ANQGSEA. The V and J ends lost 6 bases and 2 bases, in that order; junction bases with no gene match: 7. This CDR3 region has 13 residues. CDR3 in DNA: TGCAGCGTCAAAACAGGGGAGACCTACGAGCAGTACTTC. The encoded protein is CSVKTGETYEQYF.

J is TRBJ1-4 and V is TRBV18; D is perhaps TRBD1 (6 bases). From germline, CDR1 is KGHSH and CDR2 LQKENI. This CDR3 spans 15 amino acids. Trimming removed 2 bases from V and 8 bases from J, with 15 bases in between. The chain's CDR3 is CASSPTDRMGEKLFF. The CDR3 region has the DNA TGTGCCAGCTCACCAACTGACAGGATGGGAGAAAAACTGTTTTTT.

This clone appeared once. V usage is TRBV6-5 and J usage is TRBJ2-3; perhaps TRBD2 as D (5 bases). The CDR3 extends over 14 amino acids. Per the germline V gene, CDR1 is MNHEY and CDR2 is SVGAGI. V dropped 5 bases and J dropped 0 bases, with 9 bases sitting between them. The DNA of the CDR3 is TGTGCCAGCAGTCCGGGGTTTAGCACAGATACGCAGTATTTT. It is translated as CASSPGFSTDTQYF.

This clone appeared once. The genes are TRBV18 and TRBJ2-1; 10 bases are a match to TRBD2. Germline values: CDR1 KGHSH, CDR2 LQKENI. Unmatched junction bases numbered 2, after V lost 3 bases and J lost 3 bases. The CDR3 spans 15 residues. CDR3 residues: CASSPSGGVYNEQFF. The CDR3 bases are TGTGCCAGCTCACCGAGCGGGGGGGTCTACAATGAGCAGTTCTTC.

The genes are TRBV15 and TRBJ1-6; 9 bases match TRBD1. Germline loops: CDR1 LNHNV, CDR2 YYDKDF (reference sequence). The CDR3 is 15 residues long. V gave up 0 bases and J gave up 7 bases; unmatched junction bases: 1. This CDR3 is CATSRDDRGNSPLHF. For the CDR3, the DNA is TGTGCCACCAGCAGAGACGACAGGGGGAATTCACCCCTCCACTTT.

This sequence joins TRBV2 and TRBJ1-2; no firm D call. The CDR3 sequence is 13 residues long. Germline CDR1 is SNHLY and CDR2 is FYNNEI. V lost 7 bases and J 0 bases, leaving 9 bases between the germline ends. This CDR3 reads CASIPSANYGYTF. As DNA, the CDR3 is TGTGCCAGCATCCCTTCCGCTAACTATGGCTACACCTTC.

This clone was counted a few times. The V and J genes are TRBV7-3 and TRBJ1-2, with 12 bases lining up with TRBD1. Germline trimming cut 9 bases from V and 3 bases from J; bases unmatched to any gene: 2. The CDR3 contains 13 residues. Germline V lookup: CDR1 SGHTA, CDR2 FQGTGA. The CDR3 DNA follows: TGTGCCAGTGGGACAGGGGGCGACTATGGCTACACCTTC. It encodes CASGTGGDYGYTF.

The chain joins TRBV10-2 to TRBJ2-3; 12 bases align to TRBD2. After removal of 3 bases from V and 5 bases from J, the junction contained 9 bases not matched to a gene. Germline CDR1 reads WSHSY; CDR2 reads SAAADI. This CDR3 region has 17 residues. Here the CDR3 reads CASSETASGGARDTQYF. In DNA form, the CDR3 reads TGCGCCAGCAGTGAAACGGCTAGCGGGGGGGCCAGAGATACGCAGTATTTT.

V and J are TRBV9 and TRBJ1-6; tentative D call: TRBD1 (6 bases). This CDR3 is built from 14 residues. V was trimmed by 2 bases and J by 4 bases, leaving 7 bases between them. In germline, CDR1 is SGDLS, CDR2 YYNGEE. The CDR3 here is CASSVGQYNSPLHF. The CDR3 coding sequence is TGTGCCAGCAGCGTCGGACAGTATAATTCACCCCTCCACTTT.

The rearrangement links TRBV5-6 to TRBJ1-1; D not resolved. The V gene's germline CDR1 is SGHDT and CDR2 YYEEEE. V was trimmed by 2 bases and J by 2 bases, leaving 7 bases between them. This CDR3 has 13 amino acids. The CDR3 bases are TGTGCCAGCAGCTTTTCTTATAACACTGAAGCTTTCTTT. It encodes CASSFSYNTEAFF.

For this clone: At the DNA level, this CDR3 is encoded by other sequences in the same sample as well. This sequence joins TRBV9 and TRBJ2-7; 7 bases fit TRBD1. The V gene end was trimmed by 0 bases and the J gene end by 2 bases; junction bases not matched to a gene: 2. There are 14 residues in the CDR3. Germline V lookup: CDR1 SGDLS, CDR2 YYNGEE. In DNA, the CDR3 is TGTGCCAGCAGCGTAGGGACAGGTGCCTACGAGCAGTACTTC. Protein: CASSVGTGAYEQYF.

In this sample, this clone turned up once. This chain links TRBV5-1 with TRBJ1-1, with D possibly being TRBD1 (5 bases). Trimming took off 0 bases at V and 1 base at J, with 10 bases between the two ends. Germline V gives CDR1 SGHRS, CDR2 YFSETQ. The CDR3 consists of 15 residues. CDR3 DNA: TGCGCCAGCAGCTTGGGGGTGGGGCCGAACACTGAAGCTTTCTTT. Translation: CASSLGVGPNTEAFF. Looking up the rest from reference TRBV5-1 and TRBJ1-1 gives the full variable domain: KAGVTQTPRYLIKTRGQQVTLSCSPISGHRSVSWYQQTPGQGLQFLFEYFSETQRNKGNFPGRFSGRQFSNSRSEMNVSTLELGDSALYLCASSLGVGPNTEAFFGQGTRLTVV.

The chain's CDR3 is CASSRGGPNYGYTF. The DNA for the CDR3 is TGTGCCAGCAGCCGAGGGGGCCCTAACTATGGCTACACCTTC. V gene TRBV7-2 combines with J gene TRBJ1-2; 7 nucleotides align to TRBD1. The germline V gene has CDR1 SGHTA and CDR2 FQGNSA. After removal of 5 bases from V and 0 bases from J, the junction contained 3 bases not matched to a gene. The CDR3 is made up of 14 amino acids.

J is TRBJ2-1 and V is TRBV29-1, with D perhaps TRBD2 (5 bases). Germline assignment: CDR1 SQVTM and CDR2 ANQGSEA. The CDR3 has 12 amino acids. Between the trimmed V and J ends, which lost 6 bases and 5 bases, there was a span of 11 bases. CDR3 DNA sequence: TGCAGCGTGAGGGTAAGGGACAATGAGCAGTTCTTC. It is translated as CSVRVRDNEQFF.

The chain links TRBV30 to TRBJ1-2; 12 bases are shared with TRBD1. V shed 3 bases and J 3 bases; nucleotides not matched to a gene: 11. This CDR3 has 17 amino acids. The germline gives CDR1 GTSNPN, CDR2 SVGIG (reference sequence). The CDR3 DNA reads TGTGCCTGGAGCAATCCCGGGACAGGGGGCTCATACTATGGCTACACCTTC. It is translated as CAWSNPGTGGSYYGYTF.

The gene calls are TRBV29-1 and TRBJ1-1; tentatively, D is TRBD1 (6 bases). V gave up 6 bases and J gave up 2 bases, with 13 bases separating them. CDR3 length equals 13 residues. Germline V lookup: CDR1 SQVTM, CDR2 ANQGSEA. CDR3 sequence (DNA): TGCAGCGTGGAGGACAGACTAAACACTGAAGCTTTCTTT. It specifies CSVEDRLNTEAFF.

CDR3 nucleotides: TGTGCCAGCAGGCCCACCGGGACAGGGGACGAGCAGTACTTC. Its translation: CASRPTGTGDEQYF. The chain carries TRBV7-9 and TRBJ2-7, with 10 nucleotides matching TRBD1. CDR3 length equals 14 residues. Unmatched junction bases numbered 7, after V lost 6 bases and J lost 5 bases. Looked up from germline, CDR1 is SEHNR and CDR2 is FQNEAQ (reference sequence).

A note on this clone: The junction and the germline gene differ at one end; a read error may be behind it. The CDR3 nucleotides read TGTGCCAGCAGTGAATCGGGGGCTAGCGGGGGGCCAATGGAGATCTTC. This translates into CASSESGASGGPMEIF. This chain joins TRBV25-1 and TRBJ2-1, with 11 bases fitting TRBD2. The CDR3 runs 16 residues. Germline CDR1 reads MGHDK; CDR2 reads SYGVNS.

The chain couples TRBV7-2 to TRBJ1-6, with D perhaps TRBD1 (5 bases). CDR1 and CDR2 from the germline V gene are SGHTA and FQGNSA. V was cut by 1 base and J by 5 bases, with 9 bases left in between. CDR3 length: 15 residues. The CDR3 is CASSLGVRDNSPLHF. In DNA, the CDR3 is TGTGCCAGCAGCTTAGGCGTCAGGGATAATTCACCCCTCCACTTT.

This clone was seen a few times. The J gene is TRBJ1-1, the V gene TRBV6-5; TRBD1 aligns across 7 bases. Germline CDR1 reads MNHEY; CDR2 reads SVGAGI. V shed 5 bases and J 5 bases; nucleotides not matched to a gene: 11. The CDR3 has 15 residues. The CDR3 loop reads CASSVRIQGRTEAFF. DNA for the CDR3: TGTGCCAGCAGTGTCCGTATACAGGGGCGGACTGAAGCTTTCTTT.

The rearrangement uses TRBV11-2 and TRBJ2-7, with TRBD2 matching 7 bases. J gave up 7 bases and V 5 bases, and 8 bases lay outside the gene matches. The V gene's germline CDR1 is SGHAT and CDR2 FQNNGV. The CDR3 has 13 amino acids. CDR3 sequence (DNA): TGTGCCAGCAGCCCCGGCGGGGGTCGAGAGCAGTACTTC. Its translation: CASSPGGGREQYF.

The V and J genes are TRBV7-8 and TRBJ1-1, with 9 bases matching TRBD1. With 5 bases clipped from V and 1 base from J, the junction kept 5 bases outside the gene matches. Germline V gene data show CDR1 as SGHVS and CDR2 as FQNEAQ. This CDR3 is built from 15 residues. The CDR3: CASSAPGQGNTEAFF. CDR3 DNA: TGTGCCAGCAGCGCGCCGGGACAGGGGAACACTGAAGCTTTCTTT.